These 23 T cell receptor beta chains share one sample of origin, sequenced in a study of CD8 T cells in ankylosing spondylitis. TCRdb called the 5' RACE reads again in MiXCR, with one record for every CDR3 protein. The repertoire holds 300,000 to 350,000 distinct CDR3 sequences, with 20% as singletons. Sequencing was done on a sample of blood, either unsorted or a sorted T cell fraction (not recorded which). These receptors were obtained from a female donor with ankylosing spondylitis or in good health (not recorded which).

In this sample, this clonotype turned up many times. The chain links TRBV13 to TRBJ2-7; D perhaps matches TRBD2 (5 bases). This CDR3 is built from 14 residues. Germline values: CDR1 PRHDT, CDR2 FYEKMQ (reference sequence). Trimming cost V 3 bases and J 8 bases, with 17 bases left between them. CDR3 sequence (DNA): TGTGCCAGCAGCTTCGGACTGACCCCTTTGAAGCAGTACTTC. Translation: CASSFGLTPLKQYF.

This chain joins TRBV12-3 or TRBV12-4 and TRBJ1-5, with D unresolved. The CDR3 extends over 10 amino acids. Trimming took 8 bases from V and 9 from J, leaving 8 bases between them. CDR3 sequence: CASGERPQHF. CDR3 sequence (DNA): TGTGCCAGCGGGGAGAGGCCCCAGCATTTT.

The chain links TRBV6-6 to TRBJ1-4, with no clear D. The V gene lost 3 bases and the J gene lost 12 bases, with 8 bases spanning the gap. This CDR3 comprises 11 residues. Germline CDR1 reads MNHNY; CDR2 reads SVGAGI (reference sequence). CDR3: CASSYASELFF. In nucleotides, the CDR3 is TGTGCCAGCAGTTATGCATCGGAACTGTTTTTT.

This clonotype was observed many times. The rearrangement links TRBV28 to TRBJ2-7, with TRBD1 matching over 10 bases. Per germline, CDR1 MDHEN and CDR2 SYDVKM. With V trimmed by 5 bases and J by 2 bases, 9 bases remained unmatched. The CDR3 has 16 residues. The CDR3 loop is CASSPPGQGITYEQYF. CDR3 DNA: TGTGCCAGCAGTCCACCGGGACAGGGGATAACCTACGAGCAGTACTTC.

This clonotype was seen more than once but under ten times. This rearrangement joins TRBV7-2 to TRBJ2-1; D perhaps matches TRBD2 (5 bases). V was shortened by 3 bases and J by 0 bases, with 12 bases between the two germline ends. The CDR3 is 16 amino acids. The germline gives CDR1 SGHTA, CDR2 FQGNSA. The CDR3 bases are TGTGCCAGCAGCTTCCCTGGCGGGCTCTCCTACAATGAGCAGTTCTTC. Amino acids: CASSFPGGLSYNEQFF.

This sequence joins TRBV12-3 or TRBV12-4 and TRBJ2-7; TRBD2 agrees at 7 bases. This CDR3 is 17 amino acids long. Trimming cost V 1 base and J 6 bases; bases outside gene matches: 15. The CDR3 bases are TGTGCCAGCAGTTTAGAAGTCGGGGGGTCCCTCATCCGCGAGCAGTACTTC. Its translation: CASSLEVGGSLIREQYF.

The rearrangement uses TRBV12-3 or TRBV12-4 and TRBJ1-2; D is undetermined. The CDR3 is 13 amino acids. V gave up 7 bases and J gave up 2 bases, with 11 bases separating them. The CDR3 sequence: CASTRAGNYGYTF. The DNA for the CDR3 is TGTGCCAGCACCCGAGCAGGAAACTATGGCTACACCTTC.

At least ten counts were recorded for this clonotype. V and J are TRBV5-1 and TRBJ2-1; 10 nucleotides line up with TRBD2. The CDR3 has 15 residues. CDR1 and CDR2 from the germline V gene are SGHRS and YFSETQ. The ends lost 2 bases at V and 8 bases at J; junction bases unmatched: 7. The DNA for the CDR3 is TGCGCCAGCAGCTTAAGGGGACTAGCGATCGATGAGCAGTTCTTC. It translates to CASSLRGLAIDEQFF.

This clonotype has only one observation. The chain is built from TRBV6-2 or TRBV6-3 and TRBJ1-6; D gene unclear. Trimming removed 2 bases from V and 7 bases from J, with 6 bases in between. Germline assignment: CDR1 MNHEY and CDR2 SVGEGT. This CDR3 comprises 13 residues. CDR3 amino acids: CASSYVRNSPLHF. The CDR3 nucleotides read TGTGCCAGCAGTTACGTCCGGAATTCACCCCTCCACTTT.

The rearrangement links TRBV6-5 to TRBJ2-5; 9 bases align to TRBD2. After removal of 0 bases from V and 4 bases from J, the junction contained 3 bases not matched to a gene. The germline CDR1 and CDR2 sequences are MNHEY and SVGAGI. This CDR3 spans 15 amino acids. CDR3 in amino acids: CASSYSGGRAETQYF. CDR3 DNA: TGTGCCAGCAGTTACTCGGGCGGGAGGGCAGAGACCCAGTACTTC.

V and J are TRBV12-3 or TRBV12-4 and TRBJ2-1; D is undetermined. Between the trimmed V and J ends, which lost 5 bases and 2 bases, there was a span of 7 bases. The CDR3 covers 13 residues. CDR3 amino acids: CASSQQPYNEQFF. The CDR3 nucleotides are TGTGCCAGCAGTCAACAGCCCTACAATGAGCAGTTCTTC.

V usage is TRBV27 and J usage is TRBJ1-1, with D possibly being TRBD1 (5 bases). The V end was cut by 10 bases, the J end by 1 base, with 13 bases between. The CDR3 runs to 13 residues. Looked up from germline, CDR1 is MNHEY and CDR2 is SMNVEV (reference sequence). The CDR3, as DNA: TGTGCCACGACAGATCAGGGGAACACTGAAGCTTTCTTT. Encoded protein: CATTDQGNTEAFF.

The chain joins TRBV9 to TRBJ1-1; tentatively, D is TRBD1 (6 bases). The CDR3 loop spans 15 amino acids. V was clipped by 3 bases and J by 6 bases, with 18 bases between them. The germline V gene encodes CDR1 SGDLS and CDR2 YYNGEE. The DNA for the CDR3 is TGTGCCAGCAGCGCCGATTGGCAGGGGTACGCTGAAGCTTTCTTT. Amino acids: CASSADWQGYAEAFF.

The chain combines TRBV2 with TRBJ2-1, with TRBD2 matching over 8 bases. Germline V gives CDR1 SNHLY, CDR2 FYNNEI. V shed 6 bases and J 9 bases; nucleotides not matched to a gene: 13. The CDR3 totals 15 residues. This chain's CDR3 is CASSLRSGSFGEQFF. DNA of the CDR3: TGTGCCAGCAGCCTACGGAGCGGGAGTTTCGGTGAGCAGTTCTTC.

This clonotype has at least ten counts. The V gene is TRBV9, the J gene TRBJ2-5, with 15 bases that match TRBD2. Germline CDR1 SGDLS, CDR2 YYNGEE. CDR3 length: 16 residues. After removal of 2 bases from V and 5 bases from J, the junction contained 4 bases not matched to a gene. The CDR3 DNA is TGTGCCAGCAGCGTCGGACTAGCGGGAGGGGGCGAGACCCAGTACTTC. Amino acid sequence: CASSVGLAGGGETQYF.

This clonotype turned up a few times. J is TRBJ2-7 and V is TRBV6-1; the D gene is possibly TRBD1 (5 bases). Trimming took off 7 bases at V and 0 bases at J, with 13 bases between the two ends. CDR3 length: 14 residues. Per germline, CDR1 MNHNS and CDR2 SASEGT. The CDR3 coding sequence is TGTGCCAGCACCAAGGGGTACAGCTCCTACGAGCAGTACTTC. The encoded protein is CASTKGYSSYEQYF.

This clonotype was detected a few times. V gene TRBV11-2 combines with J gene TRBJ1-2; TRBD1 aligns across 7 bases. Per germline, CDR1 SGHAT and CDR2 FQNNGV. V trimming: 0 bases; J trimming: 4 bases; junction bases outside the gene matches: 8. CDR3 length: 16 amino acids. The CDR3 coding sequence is TGTGCCAGCAGCTTAGAATGGGGGACAGCAAGCTATGGCTACACCTTC. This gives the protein CASSLEWGTASYGYTF.

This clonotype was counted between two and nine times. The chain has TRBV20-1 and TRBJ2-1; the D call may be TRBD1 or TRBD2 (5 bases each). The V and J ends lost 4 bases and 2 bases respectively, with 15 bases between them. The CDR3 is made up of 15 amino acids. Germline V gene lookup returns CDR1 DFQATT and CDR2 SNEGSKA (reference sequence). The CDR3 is CSATLGAGAYNEQFF. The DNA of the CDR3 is TGCAGTGCTACCCTAGGGGCGGGCGCCTACAATGAGCAGTTCTTC.

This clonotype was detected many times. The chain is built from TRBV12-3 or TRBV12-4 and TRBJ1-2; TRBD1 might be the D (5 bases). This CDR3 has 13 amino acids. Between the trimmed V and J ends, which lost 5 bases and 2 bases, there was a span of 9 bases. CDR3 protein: CASSVTENYGYTF. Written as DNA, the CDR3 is TGTGCCAGCAGTGTGACAGAGAACTATGGCTACACCTTC.

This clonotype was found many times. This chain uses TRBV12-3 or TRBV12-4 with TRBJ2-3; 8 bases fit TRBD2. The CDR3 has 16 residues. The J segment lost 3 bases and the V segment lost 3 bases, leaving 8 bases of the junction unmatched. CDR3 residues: CASSLPLSGSTDTQYF. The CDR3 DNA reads TGTGCCAGCAGTTTGCCGCTCAGCGGGAGTACAGATACGCAGTATTTT.

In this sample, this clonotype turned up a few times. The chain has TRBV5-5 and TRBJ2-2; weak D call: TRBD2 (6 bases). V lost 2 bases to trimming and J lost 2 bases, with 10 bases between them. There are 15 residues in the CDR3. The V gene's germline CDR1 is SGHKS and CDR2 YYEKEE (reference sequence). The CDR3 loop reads CASSFLAENTGELFF. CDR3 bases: TGTGCCAGCAGCTTTTTAGCGGAAAACACCGGGGAGCTGTTTTTT.

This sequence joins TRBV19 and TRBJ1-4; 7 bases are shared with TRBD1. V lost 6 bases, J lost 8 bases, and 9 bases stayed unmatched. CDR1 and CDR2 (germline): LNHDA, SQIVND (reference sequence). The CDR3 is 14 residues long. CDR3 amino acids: CASRGPGQLEKLFF. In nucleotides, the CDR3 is TGTGCCAGTAGGGGACCGGGACAGTTAGAAAAACTGTTTTTT.

CDR3 residues: CASSLVPGSRDIQYF. The CDR3 nucleotides are TGTGCCAGCAGTTTAGTTCCGGGATCTAGGGACATTCAGTACTTC. V gene TRBV28 combines with J gene TRBJ2-4, with D tentatively TRBD2 (5 bases). CDR3 length equals 15 residues. Between the trimmed V and J ends, which lost 2 bases and 8 bases, there was a span of 16 bases. Germline CDR1 is MDHEN and CDR2 is SYDVKM.